This is a list of T cell receptor beta chains from one sample in a study of cytomegalovirus exposure and HLA in healthy donors. Clones were read by immunoSEQ multiplex PCR, and TCRdb kept only the in-frame ones, dropping some. Seen here are tens of thousands of clones, approximately 67% observed once, and the top ten hold approximately 7.6%. The sequencing sample was made of PBMCs. The receptor set was obtained from a middle-aged man in good health and CMV-seropositive. CDR3s include the opening cysteine and the closing phenylalanine or tryptophan. Each record gives: V gene, CDR3 protein.

TRBV28 | CASSTLAVQETQYF
TRBV7-3 | CASSLNPSTEQFF
TRBV5-1 | CASSTGRGLETQYF
TRBV28 | CASTTWGQVFKEPQHF
TRBV29-1 | CSVEGEVETQYF
TRBV5-1 | CASSLVGTGDEKLFF
TRBV30 | CAWSAGGGSPLHF
TRBV2 | CASIPQGRGYEQYF
TRBV28 | CASRDSGRTAGGDTQYF
TRBV7-9 | CASGTSGRAYEQYF
TRBV19 | CASSIARGPGANVLTF
TRBV5-1 | CASSLGQGPHYGYTF
TRBV25-1 | CASNPAGTFNTGELFF
TRBV11-1 | CASSLRTSGTGNTIYF
TRBV27 | CASGSGTGGEQYF
TRBV9 | CASSVVGGGNTEAFF
TRBV9 | CASSAGQGTNTGELFF
TRBV7-6 | CASSSRPFGGQFF
TRBV27 | CASSPRLATLYEQYF
TRBV5-1 | CASSLTSGSTDTQYF
TRBV5-1 | CASSRGGGGTEAFF
TRBV2 | CASTDSSYNEQFF
TRBV5-1 | CASSLGQPNTIYF
TRBV6-6 | CASSYSQREVTDTQYF
TRBV30 | CAWKKGGSTDTQYF
TRBV19 | CASSTWTAQGGEQYF
TRBV10-2 | CATPTENVWHISGNTIYF
TRBV27 | CASSPGQQETQYF